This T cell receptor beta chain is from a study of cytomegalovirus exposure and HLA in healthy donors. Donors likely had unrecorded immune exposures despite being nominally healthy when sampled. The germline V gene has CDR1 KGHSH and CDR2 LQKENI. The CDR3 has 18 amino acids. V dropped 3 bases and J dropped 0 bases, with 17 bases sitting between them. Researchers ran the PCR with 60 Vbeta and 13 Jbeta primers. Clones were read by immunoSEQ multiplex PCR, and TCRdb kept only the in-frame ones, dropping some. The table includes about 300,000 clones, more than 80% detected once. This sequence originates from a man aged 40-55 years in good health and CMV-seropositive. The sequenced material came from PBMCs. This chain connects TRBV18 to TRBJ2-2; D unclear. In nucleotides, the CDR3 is TGTGCCAGCTCACCCCCCGCCCAGTCCGGAGCGAACACCGGGGAGCTGTTTTTT. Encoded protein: CASSPPAQSGANTGELFF.